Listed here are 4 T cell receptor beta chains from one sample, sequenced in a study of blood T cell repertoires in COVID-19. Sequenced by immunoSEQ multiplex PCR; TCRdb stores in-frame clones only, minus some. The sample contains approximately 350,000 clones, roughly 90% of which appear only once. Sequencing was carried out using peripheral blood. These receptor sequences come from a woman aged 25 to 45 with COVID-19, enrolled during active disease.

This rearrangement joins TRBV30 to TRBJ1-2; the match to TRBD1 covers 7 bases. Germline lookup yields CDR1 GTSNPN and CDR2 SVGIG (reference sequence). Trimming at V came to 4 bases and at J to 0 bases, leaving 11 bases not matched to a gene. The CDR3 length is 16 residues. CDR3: CAWTGTAKISNYGYTF. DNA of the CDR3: TGTGCCTGGACCGGGACAGCAAAAATTTCTAACTATGGCTACACCTTC.

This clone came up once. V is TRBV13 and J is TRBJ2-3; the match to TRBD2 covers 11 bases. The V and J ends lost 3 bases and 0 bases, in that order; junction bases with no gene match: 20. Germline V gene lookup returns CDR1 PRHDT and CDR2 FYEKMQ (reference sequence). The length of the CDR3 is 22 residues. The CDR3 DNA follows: TGTGCCAGCAGCTTGACTCGCCTAGCGGGGGGACGCGATGTTACAAGCACAGATACGCAGTATTTT. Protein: CASSLTRLAGGRDVTSTDTQYF.

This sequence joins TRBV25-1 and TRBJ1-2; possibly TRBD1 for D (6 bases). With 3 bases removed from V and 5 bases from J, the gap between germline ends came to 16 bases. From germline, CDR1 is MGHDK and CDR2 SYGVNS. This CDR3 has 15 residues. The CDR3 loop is CASSDRDRGGYGYTF. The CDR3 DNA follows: TGTGCCAGCAGTGATCGCGACAGAGGGGGTTATGGCTACACCTTC.

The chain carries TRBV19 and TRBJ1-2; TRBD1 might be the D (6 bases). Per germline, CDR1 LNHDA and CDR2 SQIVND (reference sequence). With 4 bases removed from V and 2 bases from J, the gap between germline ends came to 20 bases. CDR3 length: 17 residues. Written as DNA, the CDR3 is TGTGCCAGTAGTACCCGGGACACGCGTTCTGACAACTATGGCTACACCTTC. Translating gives CASSTRDTRSDNYGYTF.